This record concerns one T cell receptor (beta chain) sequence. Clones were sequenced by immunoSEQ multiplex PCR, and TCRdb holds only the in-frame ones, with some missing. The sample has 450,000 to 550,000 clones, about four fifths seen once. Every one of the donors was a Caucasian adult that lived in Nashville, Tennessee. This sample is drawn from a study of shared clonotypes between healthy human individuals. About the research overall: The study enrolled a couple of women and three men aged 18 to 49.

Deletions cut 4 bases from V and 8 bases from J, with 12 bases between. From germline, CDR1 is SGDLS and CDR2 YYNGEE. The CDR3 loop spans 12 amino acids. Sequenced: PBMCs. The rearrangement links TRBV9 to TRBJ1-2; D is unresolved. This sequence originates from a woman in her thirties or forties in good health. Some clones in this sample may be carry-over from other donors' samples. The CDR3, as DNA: TGTGCCAGCAGCACCCGACTCGGGGGCTACACCTTC. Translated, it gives CASSTRLGGYTF.